The TCR beta chain described here comes from a study of blood T cell repertoires in COVID-19. Germline V gene data show CDR1 as LNHNV and CDR2 as YYDKDF (reference sequence). The CDR3 is 17 residues long. The V segment lost 0 bases and the J segment 3 bases; nucleotides outside the gene matches: 7. In the source study's methods: How many nucleated cells were present was estimated from reference gene primer amplification. Measured with immunoSEQ multiplex PCR; TCRdb has only the in-frame clones, and not every one. The V and J calls and the clone size are those of that table, but D and trimming were determined from the DNA. The sample has around 46,000 clones; roughly 88% are singletons.

The sample taken for sequencing was peripheral blood. The chain recombines TRBV15 with TRBJ2-1, with 8 bases that match TRBD2. The receptor's source is a man between 65 and 85 years old with acute or convalescent COVID-19. The CDR3 spells CATSRESSGMYYNEQFF. The CDR3 nucleotides are TGTGCCACCAGCAGAGAAAGTAGCGGGATGTACTACAATGAGCAGTTCTTC.